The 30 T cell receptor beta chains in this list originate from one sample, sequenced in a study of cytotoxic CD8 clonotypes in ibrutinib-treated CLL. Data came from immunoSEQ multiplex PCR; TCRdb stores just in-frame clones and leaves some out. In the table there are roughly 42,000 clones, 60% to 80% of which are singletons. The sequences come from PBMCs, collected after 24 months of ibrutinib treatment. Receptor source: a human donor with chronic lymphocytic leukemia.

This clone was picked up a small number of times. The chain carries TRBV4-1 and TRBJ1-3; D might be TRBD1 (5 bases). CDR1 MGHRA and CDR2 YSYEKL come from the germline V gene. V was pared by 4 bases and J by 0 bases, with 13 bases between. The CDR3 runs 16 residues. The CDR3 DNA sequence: TGCGCCAGCAGCCTCCCCACAGGACACTCTGGAAACACCATATATTTT. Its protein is CASSLPTGHSGNTIYF.

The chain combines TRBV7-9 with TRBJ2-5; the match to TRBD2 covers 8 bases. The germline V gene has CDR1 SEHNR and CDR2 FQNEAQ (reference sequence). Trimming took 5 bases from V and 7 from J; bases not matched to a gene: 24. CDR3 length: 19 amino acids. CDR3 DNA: TGTGCCAGCAGCCATGCCCCTCAAACAAGCGGGGGCTCGCGGGGGACCCAGTACTTC. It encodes CASSHAPQTSGGSRGTQYF.

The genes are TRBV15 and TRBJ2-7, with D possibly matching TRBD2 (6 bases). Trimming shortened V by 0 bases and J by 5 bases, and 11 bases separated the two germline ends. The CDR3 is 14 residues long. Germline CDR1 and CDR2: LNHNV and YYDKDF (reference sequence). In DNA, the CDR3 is TGTGCCACCAGCAGAGATCGGGGGTTAGACGAGCAGTACTTC. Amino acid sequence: CATSRDRGLDEQYF.

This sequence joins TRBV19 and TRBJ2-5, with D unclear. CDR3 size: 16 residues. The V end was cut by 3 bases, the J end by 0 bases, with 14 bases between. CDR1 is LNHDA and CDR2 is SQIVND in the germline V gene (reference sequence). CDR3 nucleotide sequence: TGTGCCAGTAGTATTTACGACGGGTACTACCAAGAGACCCAGTACTTC. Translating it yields CASSIYDGYYQETQYF.

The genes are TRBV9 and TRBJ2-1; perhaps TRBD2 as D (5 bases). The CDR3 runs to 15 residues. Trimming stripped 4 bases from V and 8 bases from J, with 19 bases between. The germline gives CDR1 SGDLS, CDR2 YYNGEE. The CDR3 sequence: CASSPGLATIYEQFF. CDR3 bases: TGTGCCAGCAGCCCCGGACTGGCAACAATCTATGAGCAGTTCTTC.

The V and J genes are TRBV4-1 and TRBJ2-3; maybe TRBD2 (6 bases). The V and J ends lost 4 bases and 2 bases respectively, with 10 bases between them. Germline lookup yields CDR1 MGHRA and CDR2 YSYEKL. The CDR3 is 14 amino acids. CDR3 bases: TGCGCCAGCAGCCGAGGAGGGGACACAGATACGCAGTATTTT. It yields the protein CASSRGGDTDTQYF.

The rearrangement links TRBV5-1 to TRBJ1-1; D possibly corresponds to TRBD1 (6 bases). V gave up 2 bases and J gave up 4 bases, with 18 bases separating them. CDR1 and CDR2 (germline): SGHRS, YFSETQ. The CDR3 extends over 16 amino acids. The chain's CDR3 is CASSFTTGRGSTEAFF. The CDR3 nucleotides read TGCGCCAGCAGCTTTACTACAGGGAGAGGTAGCACTGAAGCTTTCTTT.

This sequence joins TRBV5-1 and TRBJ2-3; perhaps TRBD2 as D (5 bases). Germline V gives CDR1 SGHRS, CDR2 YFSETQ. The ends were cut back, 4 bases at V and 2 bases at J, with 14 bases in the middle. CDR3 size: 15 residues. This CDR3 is CASSAGLLATDTQYF. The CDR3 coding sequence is TGCGCCAGCAGCGCAGGACTGTTGGCCACAGATACGCAGTATTTT.

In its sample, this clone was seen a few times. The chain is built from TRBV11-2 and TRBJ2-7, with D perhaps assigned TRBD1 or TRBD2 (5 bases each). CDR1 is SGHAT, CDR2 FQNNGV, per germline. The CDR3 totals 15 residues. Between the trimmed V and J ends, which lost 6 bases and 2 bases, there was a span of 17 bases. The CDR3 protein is CASSPDGTAAYEQYF. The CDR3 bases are TGTGCCAGCAGTCCCGACGGGACCGCCGCCTACGAGCAGTACTTC.

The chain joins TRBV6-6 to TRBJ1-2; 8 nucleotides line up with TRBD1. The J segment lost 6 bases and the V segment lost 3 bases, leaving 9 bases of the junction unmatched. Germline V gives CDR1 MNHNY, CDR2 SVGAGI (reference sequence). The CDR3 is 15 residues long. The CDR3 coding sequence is TGTGCCAGCAGTTATGACAGGGGAAGATTGGATGGCTACACCTTC. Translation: CASSYDRGRLDGYTF.

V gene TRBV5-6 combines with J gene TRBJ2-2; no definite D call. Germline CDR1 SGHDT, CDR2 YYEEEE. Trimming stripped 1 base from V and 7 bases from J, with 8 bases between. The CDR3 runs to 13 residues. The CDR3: CASSLWRNGELFF. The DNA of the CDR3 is TGTGCCAGCAGCTTGTGGCGGAACGGGGAGCTGTTTTTT.

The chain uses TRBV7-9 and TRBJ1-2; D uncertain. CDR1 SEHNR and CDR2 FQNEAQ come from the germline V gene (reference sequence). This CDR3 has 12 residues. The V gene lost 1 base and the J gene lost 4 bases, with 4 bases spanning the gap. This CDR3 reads CASSLGAYGYTF. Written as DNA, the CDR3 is TGTGCCAGCAGCTTAGGGGCCTATGGCTACACCTTC.

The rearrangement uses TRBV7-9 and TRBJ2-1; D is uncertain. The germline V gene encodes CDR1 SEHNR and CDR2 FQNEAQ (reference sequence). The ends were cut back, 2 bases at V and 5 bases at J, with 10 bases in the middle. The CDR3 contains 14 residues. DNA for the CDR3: TGTGCCAGCAGCTTAATCAACCCCCACAATGAGCAGTTCTTC. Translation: CASSLINPHNEQFF.

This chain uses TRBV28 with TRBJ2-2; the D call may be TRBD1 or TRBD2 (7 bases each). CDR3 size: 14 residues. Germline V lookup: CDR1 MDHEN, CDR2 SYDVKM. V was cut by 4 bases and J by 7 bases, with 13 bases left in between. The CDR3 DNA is TGTGCCAGCAGTTCCCAGGGGGAGGGCGGGGAGCTGTTTTTT. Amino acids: CASSSQGEGGELFF. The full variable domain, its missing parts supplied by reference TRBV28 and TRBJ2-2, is DVKVTQSSRYLVKRTGEKVFLECVQDMDHENMFWYRQDPGLGLRLIYFSYDVKMKEKGDIPEGYSVSREKKERFSLILESASTNQTSMYLCASSSQGEGGELFFGEGSRLTVL.

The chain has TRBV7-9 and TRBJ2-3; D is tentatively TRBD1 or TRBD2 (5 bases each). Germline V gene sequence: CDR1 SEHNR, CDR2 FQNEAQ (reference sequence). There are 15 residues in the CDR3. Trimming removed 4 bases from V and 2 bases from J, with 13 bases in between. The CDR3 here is CASSYGTPSTDTQYF. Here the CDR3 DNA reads TGTGCCAGCAGCTATGGGACCCCATCCACAGATACGCAGTATTTT.

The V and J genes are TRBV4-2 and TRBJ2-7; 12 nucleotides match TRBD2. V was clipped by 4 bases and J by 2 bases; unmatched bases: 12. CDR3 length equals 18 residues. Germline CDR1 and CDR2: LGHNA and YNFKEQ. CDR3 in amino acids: CASSPPLAGGIPTYEQYF. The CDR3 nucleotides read TGTGCCAGCAGCCCCCCACTAGCGGGGGGAATCCCAACCTACGAGCAGTACTTC.

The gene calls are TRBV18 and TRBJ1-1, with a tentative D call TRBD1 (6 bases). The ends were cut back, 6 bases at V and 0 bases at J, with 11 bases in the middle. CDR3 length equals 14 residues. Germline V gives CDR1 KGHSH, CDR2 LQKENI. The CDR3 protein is CASSGGPMNTEAFF. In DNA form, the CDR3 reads TGTGCCAGCTCTGGGGGGCCGATGAACACTGAAGCTTTCTTT.

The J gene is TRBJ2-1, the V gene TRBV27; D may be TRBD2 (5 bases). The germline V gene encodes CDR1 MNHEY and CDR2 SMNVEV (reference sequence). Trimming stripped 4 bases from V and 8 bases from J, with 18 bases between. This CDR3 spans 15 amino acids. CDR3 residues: CASSSRLPGWDEQFF. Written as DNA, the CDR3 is TGTGCCAGCAGTTCCCGCCTGCCGGGGTGGGATGAGCAGTTCTTC.

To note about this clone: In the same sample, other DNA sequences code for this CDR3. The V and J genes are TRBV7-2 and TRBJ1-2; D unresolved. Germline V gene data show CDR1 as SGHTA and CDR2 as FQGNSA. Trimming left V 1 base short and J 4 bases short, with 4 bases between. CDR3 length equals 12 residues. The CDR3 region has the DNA TGTGCCAGCAGCTTAGGGGGCTATGGCTACACCTTC. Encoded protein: CASSLGGYGYTF.

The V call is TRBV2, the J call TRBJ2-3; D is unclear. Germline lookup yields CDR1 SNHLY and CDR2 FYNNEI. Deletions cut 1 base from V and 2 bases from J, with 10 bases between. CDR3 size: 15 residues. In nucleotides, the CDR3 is TGTGCCAGCAGTGAAGAGCATTGGCACACAGATACGCAGTATTTT. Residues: CASSEEHWHTDTQYF.

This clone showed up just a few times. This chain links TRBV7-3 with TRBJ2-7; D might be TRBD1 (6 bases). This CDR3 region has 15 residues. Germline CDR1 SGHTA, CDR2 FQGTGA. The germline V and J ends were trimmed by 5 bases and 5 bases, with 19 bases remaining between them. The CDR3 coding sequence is TGTGCCAGCAGCCGAACCGGGACAAATAAAGACGAGCAGTACTTC. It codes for CASSRTGTNKDEQYF.

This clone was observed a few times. The CDR3 is CASSRGGKGVDKLFF. The CDR3, as DNA: TGTGCCAGCAGTCGAGGGGGAAAGGGGGTAGACAAACTGTTTTTT. The V gene is TRBV2, the J gene TRBJ1-4, with D perhaps TRBD1 (6 bases). V gave up 5 bases and J gave up 11 bases, with 21 bases separating them. Germline lookup yields CDR1 SNHLY and CDR2 FYNNEI. The length of the CDR3 is 15 residues.

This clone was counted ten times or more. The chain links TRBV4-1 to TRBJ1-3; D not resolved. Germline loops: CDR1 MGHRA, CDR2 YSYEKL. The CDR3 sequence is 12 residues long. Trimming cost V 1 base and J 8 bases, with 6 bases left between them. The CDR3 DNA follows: TGCGCCAGCAGCCAAGTCCGGGACACCATATATTTT. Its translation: CASSQVRDTIYF.

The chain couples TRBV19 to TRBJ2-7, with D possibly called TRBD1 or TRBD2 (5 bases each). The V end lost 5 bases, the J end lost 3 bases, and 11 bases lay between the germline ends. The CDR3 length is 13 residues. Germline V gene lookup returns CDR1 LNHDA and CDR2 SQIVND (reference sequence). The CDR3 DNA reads TGTGCCAGTAGTGGGGACGGATTCTACGAGCAGTACTTC. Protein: CASSGDGFYEQYF.

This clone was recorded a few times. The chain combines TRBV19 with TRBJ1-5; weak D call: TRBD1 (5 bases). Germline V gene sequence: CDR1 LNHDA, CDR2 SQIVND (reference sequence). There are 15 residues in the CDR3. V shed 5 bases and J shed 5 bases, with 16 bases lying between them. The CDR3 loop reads CASSVWDGEDQPQHF. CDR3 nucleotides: TGTGCCAGTAGTGTTTGGGACGGCGAGGATCAGCCCCAGCATTTT. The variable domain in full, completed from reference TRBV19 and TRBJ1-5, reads DGGITQSPKYLFRKEGQNVTLSCEQNLNHDAMYWYRQDPGQGLRLIYYSQIVNDFQKGDIAEGYSVSREKKESFPLTVTSAQKNPTAFYLCASSVWDGEDQPQHFGDGTRLSIL.

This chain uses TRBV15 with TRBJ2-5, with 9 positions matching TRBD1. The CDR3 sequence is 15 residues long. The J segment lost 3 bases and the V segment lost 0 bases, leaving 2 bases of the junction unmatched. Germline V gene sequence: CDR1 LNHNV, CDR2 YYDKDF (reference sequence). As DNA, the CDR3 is TGTGCCACCAGCAGAGACTGGACAGGGGAAGAGACCCAGTACTTC. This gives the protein CATSRDWTGEETQYF.

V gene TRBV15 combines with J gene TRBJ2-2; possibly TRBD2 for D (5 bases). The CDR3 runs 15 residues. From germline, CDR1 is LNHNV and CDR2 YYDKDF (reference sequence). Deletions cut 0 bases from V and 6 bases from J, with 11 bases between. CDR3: CATSRDRLAAGELFF. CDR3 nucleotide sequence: TGTGCCACCAGCAGAGATCGGCTAGCTGCCGGGGAGCTGTTTTTT.

CDR3 nucleotides: TGTGCCACCTCCGTGGGGGCGCCCCAGCATTTT. It is translated as CATSVGAPQHF. The chain joins TRBV6-1 to TRBJ1-5; possibly TRBD1 for D (6 bases). The CDR3 has 11 amino acids. The germline gives CDR1 MNHNS, CDR2 SASEGT. V gave up 10 bases and J gave up 9 bases, with 13 bases separating them.

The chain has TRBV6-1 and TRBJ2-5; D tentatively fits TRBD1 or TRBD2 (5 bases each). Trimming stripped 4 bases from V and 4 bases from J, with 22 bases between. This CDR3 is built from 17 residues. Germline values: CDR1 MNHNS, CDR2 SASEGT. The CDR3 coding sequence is TGTGCCAGCAGTGGTCTCCGTGGGGGACGAGGAGGAGAGACCCAGTACTTC. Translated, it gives CASSGLRGGRGGETQYF.

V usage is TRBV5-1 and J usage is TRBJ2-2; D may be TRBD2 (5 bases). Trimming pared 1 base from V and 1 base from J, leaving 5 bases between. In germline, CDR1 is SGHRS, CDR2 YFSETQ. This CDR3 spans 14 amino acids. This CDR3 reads CASSLSGNTGELFF. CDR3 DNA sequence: TGCGCCAGCAGCTTGAGCGGGAACACCGGGGAGCTGTTTTTT.